This passage covers 31 T cell receptor beta chains from one sample sequenced in a study of OX40 agonist ivuxolimab in advanced cancers. The library was produced with the immunoSEQ multiplex PCR assay. The table was pulled from immuneACCESS by TCRdb, which kept in-frame rearrangements only. Such tables lose some clones; where checked, under half of the loss comes from unresolved V genes, and the rest has no known cause. This sample has about 71,000 clones in its table, and over 90% of those were observed once. 15% to 17% of the sample comes from the top ten. The material sequenced was CD4+ or CD8+ T cells sorted from blood, taken in a trial of the OX40 agonist ivuxolimab. The source of these receptors is an adult with an advanced solid tumor such as melanoma, head and neck, liver or kidney cancer.

The chain couples TRBV7-3 to TRBJ1-1; unclear D gene. The CDR3 length is 13 residues. Germline V CDR1 and CDR2: SGHTA, FQGTGA. Trimming removed 4 bases from V and 5 bases from J, with 11 bases in between. The CDR3 DNA reads TGTGCCAGCAGCTCAGGTGTCCGAACTGAAGCTTTCTTT. As protein: CASSSGVRTEAFF.

The chain joins TRBV5-8 to TRBJ2-7; TRBD2 aligns across 9 bases. This CDR3 is 15 amino acids long. Losses at the gene ends were 3 bases for V and 2 bases for J; bases not matched to a gene: 6. Germline V CDR1 and CDR2: SGHTS, YDEGEE. CDR3 in amino acids: CASSYGLATTYEQYF. CDR3 sequence (DNA): TGTGCCAGCAGCTATGGACTAGCGACCACCTACGAGCAGTACTTC.

DNA for the CDR3: TGTGCCAGTAGTACCCTAGGACCTGAGCAGTTCTTC. Residues: CASSTLGPEQFF. This rearrangement joins TRBV19 to TRBJ2-1; D is unresolved. V was shortened by 4 bases and J by 9 bases, with 10 bases between the two germline ends. The germline V gene has CDR1 LNHDA and CDR2 SQIVND (reference sequence). This CDR3 contains 12 residues.

The gene calls are TRBV7-9 and TRBJ1-5, with 7 positions matching TRBD1. Germline V gene lookup returns CDR1 SEHNR and CDR2 FQNEAQ (reference sequence). Trimming removed 5 bases from V and 4 bases from J; junction bases left unmatched: 8. The CDR3 consists of 15 residues. The CDR3 DNA sequence: TGTGCCAGCAGCCCCAGGGGGGGGTGGAATCAGCCCCAGCATTTT. Encoded protein: CASSPRGGWNQPQHF.

The J gene is TRBJ1-1, the V gene TRBV27; D not resolved. The V gene lost 2 bases and the J gene lost 0 bases, with 4 bases spanning the gap. This CDR3 is 13 amino acids long. The germline V gene encodes CDR1 MNHEY and CDR2 SMNVEV (reference sequence). In nucleotides, the CDR3 is TGTGCCAGCAGTTTAACTTTGAACACTGAAGCTTTCTTT. This translates into CASSLTLNTEAFF.

The gene calls are TRBV10-1 and TRBJ1-2; no definite D call. The CDR3 sequence is 13 residues long. The V and J ends lost 4 bases and 4 bases respectively, with 10 bases between them. Germline CDR1 WNHNN, CDR2 SYGVQD (reference sequence). The CDR3 bases are TGCGCCAGCAGTGCCAGTCCCAGCTATGGCTACACCTTC. Residues: CASSASPSYGYTF.

This chain links TRBV21-1 with TRBJ1-1. TRBV21-1 is described as a pseudogene. The CDR3 sequence is 15 residues long. The CDR3 loop is CASSKGGTVNTEAFF. In DNA form, the CDR3 reads TGTGCCAGCAGCAAAGGAGGGACGGTGAACACTGAAGCTTTCTTT.

The chain employs TRBV2 and TRBJ1-2; 12 bases agree with TRBD1. The V gene's germline CDR1 is SNHLY and CDR2 FYNNEI. The CDR3 loop spans 15 amino acids. With 6 bases clipped from V and 6 bases from J, the junction kept 8 bases outside the gene matches. CDR3 in DNA: TGTGCCAGCAGCCCCTGGGACAGGGGGCGGGATGGCTACACCTTC. This gives the protein CASSPWDRGRDGYTF.

The V gene is TRBV4-1, the J gene TRBJ1-4, with D hard to call. Germline values: CDR1 MGHRA, CDR2 YSYEKL. This CDR3 contains 15 residues. Trimming left V 6 bases short and J 0 bases short, with 11 bases between. The CDR3 bases are TGCGCCAGCAGGGGAAGGGCTGCAACTAATGAAAAACTGTTTTTT. Translated: CASRGRAATNEKLFF.

The V call is TRBV7-8, the J call TRBJ2-4, with 7 bases lining up with TRBD2. With V trimmed by 4 bases and J by 2 bases, 8 bases remained unmatched. There are 16 residues in the CDR3. Per germline, CDR1 SGHVS and CDR2 FQNEAQ. The CDR3 region is CASSSMGGLTKNIQYF. CDR3 nucleotides: TGTGCCAGCAGCTCCATGGGAGGGTTAACCAAAAACATTCAGTACTTC.

The chain joins TRBV5-4 to TRBJ2-7, with D maybe TRBD2 (6 bases). V lost 3 bases and J lost 1, with 8 bases in between. Per the germline V gene, CDR1 is SGHNT and CDR2 is YYREEE (reference sequence). This CDR3 is 13 amino acids long. The DNA for the CDR3 is TGTGCCAGCAGCTCCCGGGAGTCCTACGAGCAGTACTTC. As protein: CASSSRESYEQYF.

The rearrangement uses TRBV4-1 and TRBJ2-7, with 7 positions matching TRBD1. Germline V gene data show CDR1 as MGHRA and CDR2 as YSYEKL. V lost 3 bases, J lost 2 bases, and 1 base stayed unmatched. The CDR3 spans 13 residues. The CDR3 nucleotides read TGCGCCAGCAGCCAGGGACAGACCTACGAGCAGTACTTC. Translation gives CASSQGQTYEQYF.

This clone occurred once. The V gene is TRBV27, the J gene TRBJ2-5; D is perhaps TRBD1 (6 bases). Trimming removed 2 bases at V and 1 base at J, with 8 bases between. Germline CDR1 MNHEY, CDR2 SMNVEV (reference sequence). The CDR3 covers 14 residues. Here the CDR3 DNA reads TGTGCCAGCAGTTTAGGACAGCTCCAAGAGACCCAGTACTTC. Its translation: CASSLGQLQETQYF.

The V gene is TRBV19, the J gene TRBJ2-1, with D perhaps TRBD1 (5 bases). The CDR3 loop spans 18 amino acids. V lost 1 base and J 6 bases, leaving 22 bases between the germline ends. CDR1 LNHDA and CDR2 SQIVND come from the germline V gene (reference sequence). The CDR3 DNA sequence: TGTGCCAGTAGTATAGTGGGGCCCCAGGGAATCATCGCCAATGAGCAGTTCTTC. It yields the protein CASSIVGPQGIIANEQFF.

V gene TRBV6-1 combines with J gene TRBJ1-1; no clear D. Germline V gene data show CDR1 as MNHNS and CDR2 as SASEGT. V was pared by 2 bases and J by 2 bases, with 9 bases between. The CDR3 sequence is 14 residues long. In DNA form, the CDR3 reads TGTGCCAGCAGTGAATGGTCGACTAACACTGAAGCTTTCTTT. Its protein is CASSEWSTNTEAFF.

This sequence joins TRBV9 and TRBJ2-3, with D possibly being TRBD2 (6 bases). The CDR3 is 15 residues long. The germline V gene encodes CDR1 SGDLS and CDR2 YYNGEE. Deletions cut 4 bases from V and 3 bases from J, with 15 bases between. Here the CDR3 reads CASSRAGHRTDTQYF. CDR3 coding DNA: TGTGCCAGCAGCCGAGCGGGTCACAGAACAGATACGCAGTATTTT.

The chain combines TRBV28 with TRBJ2-3; D remains ambiguous. The CDR3 totals 12 residues. The V gene's germline CDR1 is MDHEN and CDR2 SYDVKM. V lost 6 bases and J 5 bases, leaving 9 bases between the germline ends. This chain's CDR3 is CASRDPQDTQYF. In nucleotides, the CDR3 is TGTGCCAGCAGAGATCCTCAAGATACGCAGTATTTT.

The chain combines TRBV7-6 with TRBJ2-7; no firm D call. Trimming removed 1 base from V and 0 bases from J, with 10 bases in between. This CDR3 contains 15 residues. Germline CDR1 and CDR2: SGHVS and FNYEAQ. The CDR3 coding sequence is TGTGCCAGCAGCTTAGAGGCTTCCAGCTCCTACGAGCAGTACTTC. As protein: CASSLEASSSYEQYF.

In its sample, this clone was seen a few times. J is TRBJ1-5 and V is TRBV27; tentative D call: TRBD1 (5 bases). Germline-derived CDR1 and CDR2 are MNHEY and SMNVEV (reference sequence). This CDR3 is 13 amino acids long. Trimming cost V 5 bases and J 9 bases, with 14 bases left between them. CDR3 amino acids: CASSATDSTPQHF. CDR3 nucleotide sequence: TGTGCCAGCAGTGCGACAGACAGTACGCCCCAGCATTTT.

This clone occurred once. J is TRBJ2-7 and V is TRBV5-5; TRBD2 matches at 9 bases. This CDR3 has 16 amino acids. The V gene's germline CDR1 is SGHKS and CDR2 YYEKEE (reference sequence). The V segment lost 0 bases and the J segment 0 bases; nucleotides outside the gene matches: 4. CDR3 DNA: TGTGCCAGCAGCTTGGTTCTAGCGGGGCCCTCCTACGAGCAGTACTTC. Encoded protein: CASSLVLAGPSYEQYF.

This CDR3 reads CASSLLGPEAFF. CDR3 nucleotides: TGTGCCAGCAGCTTGCTTGGCCCTGAAGCTTTCTTT. The chain has TRBV5-8 and TRBJ1-1, with D unclear. The CDR3 sequence is 12 residues long. The germline CDR1 and CDR2 sequences are SGHTS and YDEGEE. Trimming stripped 1 base from V and 6 bases from J, with 7 bases between.

The rearrangement joins TRBV6-6 to TRBJ2-1, with 9 bases fitting TRBD2. The CDR3 covers 15 residues. Per germline, CDR1 MNHNY and CDR2 SVGAGI (reference sequence). The V segment lost 5 bases and the J segment 4 bases; nucleotides outside the gene matches: 6. This chain's CDR3 is CASSHGTSPYNEQFF. The CDR3 bases are TGTGCCAGCAGTCACGGGACTAGCCCATACAATGAGCAGTTCTTC.

In this sample, this clone turned up once. The genes are TRBV5-5 and TRBJ2-1; 9 bases match TRBD2. This CDR3 has 16 residues. Germline assignment: CDR1 SGHKS and CDR2 YYEKEE (reference sequence). The V and J ends lost 1 base and 7 bases, in that order; junction bases with no gene match: 9. The CDR3 spells CASSLWPRTSVNEQFF. As DNA, the CDR3 is TGTGCCAGCAGCTTGTGGCCCCGGACTAGCGTGAATGAGCAGTTCTTC.

The J gene is TRBJ2-1, the V gene TRBV27; 15 nucleotides agree with TRBD2. With V trimmed by 5 bases and J by 4 bases, 6 bases remained unmatched. This CDR3 has 17 residues. In germline, CDR1 is MNHEY, CDR2 SMNVEV (reference sequence). CDR3 residues: CASSPWTSGGAYNEQFF. The CDR3 region has the DNA TGTGCCAGCAGTCCGTGGACTAGCGGGGGGGCGTACAATGAGCAGTTCTTC.

The chain recombines TRBV2 with TRBJ2-7; 10 bases line up with TRBD2. Per germline, CDR1 SNHLY and CDR2 FYNNEI. After removal of 8 bases from V and 0 bases from J, the junction contained 4 bases not matched to a gene. The CDR3 is 14 amino acids. The CDR3 protein is CASQGTSASYEQYF. CDR3 in DNA: TGTGCCAGCCAGGGGACTAGCGCCTCCTACGAGCAGTACTTC.

The chain has TRBV29-1 and TRBJ2-1; 8 nucleotides match TRBD1. Trimming at V came to 3 bases and at J to 12 bases, leaving 7 bases not matched to a gene. Per germline, CDR1 SQVTM and CDR2 ANQGSEA. This CDR3 comprises 12 residues. The CDR3 DNA reads as TGCAGCGTTGATATGACAGGGGAAGGGCAGTTCTTC. Amino acids: CSVDMTGEGQFF.

The chain has TRBV4-1 and TRBJ1-2; D is uncertain. The germline CDR1 and CDR2 sequences are MGHRA and YSYEKL. This CDR3 contains 13 residues. Trimming shortened V by 5 bases and J by 3 bases, and 10 bases separated the two germline ends. CDR3 sequence (DNA): TGCGCCAGCAGCGAAGGATACTACTATGGCTACACCTTC. Its translation is CASSEGYYYGYTF.

The chain couples TRBV9 to TRBJ2-5; 8 positions match TRBD2. CDR1 and CDR2 from the germline V gene are SGDLS and YYNGEE. Trimming at V came to 6 bases and at J to 2 bases, leaving 9 bases not matched to a gene. The CDR3 covers 15 residues. CDR3 protein: CASTRYGGAQETQYF. The CDR3 DNA reads as TGTGCCAGCACCCGCTACGGGGGGGCACAAGAGACCCAGTACTTC. The variable domain in full, with the rest retrieved from reference TRBV9 and TRBJ2-5, is DSGVTQTPKHLITATGQRVTLRCSPRSGDLSVYWYQQSLDQGLQFLIQYYNGEERAKGNILERFSAQQFPDLHSELNLSSLELGDSALYFCASTRYGGAQETQYFGPGTRLLVL.

The chain carries TRBV4-3 and TRBJ2-1; possibly TRBD2 for D (6 bases). Trimming cost V 0 bases and J 3 bases, with 18 bases left between them. The CDR3 sequence is 18 residues long. Germline V gene lookup returns CDR1 LGHNA and CDR2 YSLEER. CDR3 DNA sequence: TGCGCCAGCAGCCAAGAGGGGAGGTGGGGAAAGTTCTACAATGAGCAGTTCTTC. It yields the protein CASSQEGRWGKFYNEQFF.

This clone was found once. This chain uses TRBV7-2 with TRBJ1-4; D gene ambiguous. Germline V gene sequence: CDR1 SGHTA, CDR2 FQGNSA. Between the trimmed V and J ends, which lost 5 bases and 4 bases, there was a span of 17 bases. The CDR3 runs 16 residues. Here the CDR3 reads CASSKGLMAFNEKLFF. CDR3 sequence (DNA): TGTGCCAGCAGCAAGGGTCTCATGGCCTTTAATGAAAAACTGTTTTTT.

This clone is a singleton in its sample. The chain joins TRBV25-1 to TRBJ2-1; D is uncertain. Trimming shortened V by 3 bases and J by 7 bases, and 13 bases separated the two germline ends. Germline CDR1 is MGHDK and CDR2 is SYGVNS. This CDR3 is built from 14 residues. The CDR3 sequence is CASSEWLAENEQFF. The CDR3, as DNA: TGTGCCAGCAGTGAGTGGTTAGCAGAGAATGAGCAGTTCTTC.